A selection of T cell receptor beta chains follows, all from one sample in a study of identical twins. MiXCR, run by TCRdb on the 5' RACE reads, gives a single entry per CDR3 protein. The data show about 720,000 distinct CDR3 sequences, over 8.5% seen once. This sample was shared with a second study, whose subject was yellow fever vaccine responses in identical twins.

Sequenced input: PBMCs. These receptors were obtained from a woman aged 18-29 years in good health. The CDR3 runs from the conserved cysteine through the conserved F or W. Each record gives: clone size, V gene, J gene, D gene, CDR3 protein, CDR3 DNA. The D gene is left open where the match is weak. Size values are once, few and many counts, or a class for expanded clones, and some rows have none.

>NA|TRBV7-6|TRBJ2-3|NA
CASSFKDGTDTQYF
TGTGCCAGCAGCTTTAAGGACGGCACAGATACGCAGTATTTT
>many|TRBV24-1|TRBJ1-1|NA
CATSGDSGTEAFF
TGTGCCACCAGTGGTGACAGTGGAACTGAAGCTTTCTTT
>many|TRBV3-1|TRBJ2-7|TRBD2
CASSLAGGPREQYF
TGTGCCAGCAGCCTAGCGGGAGGGCCTCGCGAGCAGTACTTC
>NA|TRBV3-1|TRBJ1-1|TRBD1
CASSLSTTGATEAFF
TGTGCCAGCAGCCTCAGTACGACAGGGGCGACTGAAGCTTTCTTT
>many|TRBV4-1|TRBJ2-1|TRBD2
CASSQGPGLELEQFF
TGCGCCAGCAGCCAGGGTCCGGGACTAGAACTCGAGCAGTTCTTC
>NA|TRBV4-2|TRBJ2-3|NA
CAARGRGNTDTQYF
TGTGCCGCCCGAGGGCGAGGGAACACAGATACGCAGTATTTT
>many|TRBV12-3/TRBV12-4|TRBJ1-5|NA
CASRTDLNQPQHF
TGTGCCAGCAGAACGGACCTCAATCAGCCCCAGCATTTT
>many|TRBV29-1|TRBJ2-1|NA
CSVESRGARSYNEQFF
TGCAGCGTTGAATCGAGGGGGGCCAGGTCCTACAATGAGCAGTTCTTC
>many|TRBV5-5|TRBJ2-3|TRBD2
CASSLRGTSDTDTQYF
TGTGCCAGCAGCTTGAGAGGGACTAGCGACACAGATACGCAGTATTTT
>NA|TRBV20-1|TRBJ2-7|NA
CSARDGNYEQYF
TGCAGTGCTAGGGACGGGAACTACGAGCAGTACTTC
>NA|TRBV6-5|TRBJ2-5|NA
CASSPDWGQETQYF
TGTGCCAGCAGTCCCGACTGGGGCCAAGAGACCCAGTACTTC
>NA|TRBV15|TRBJ2-7|TRBD1
CATSRDRVQYEQYF
TGTGCCACCAGCAGGGACAGGGTTCAATACGAGCAGTACTTC
>NA|TRBV20-1|TRBJ2-3|NA
CSARDSPSGTDTQYF
TGCAGTGCTAGAGATTCCCCTAGCGGCACAGATACGCAGTATTTT
>many|TRBV5-1|TRBJ1-1|NA
CASSLAWGFAEAFF
TGCGCCAGCAGCTTGGCATGGGGGTTCGCTGAAGCTTTCTTT
>many|TRBV20-1|TRBJ2-3|NA
CSASSTDTQYF
TGCAGTGCTAGTTCTACAGATACGCAGTATTTT
>few|TRBV21-1|TRBJ2-1|NA
CASSSPPHCFSNEQFF
TGTGCCAGCAGCTCTCCCCCGCACTGCTTCAGCAATGAGCAGTTCTTC
>NA|TRBV4-3|TRBJ2-3|TRBD2
CASSQLVPGLAGGDTQYF
TGCGCCAGCAGCCAACTTGTTCCGGGACTAGCGGGAGGAGATACGCAGTATTTT
>many|TRBV4-3|TRBJ2-7|NA
CASSQDAGTQQYF
TGCGCCAGCAGCCAAGATGCCGGGACGCAGCAGTACTTC
>few|TRBV6-1|TRBJ2-7|NA
CASRTPGGRVYEQYF
TGTGCCAGCAGAACGCCTGGGGGGCGCGTATACGAGCAGTACTTC
>NA|TRBV25-1|TRBJ2-7|TRBD2
CASSESSGSVYEQYF
TGTGCCAGCAGTGAAAGTAGCGGGAGCGTCTACGAGCAGTACTTC
>NA|TRBV6-2/TRBV6-3|TRBJ2-7|TRBD2
CASGDSGRLRRYEQYF
TGTGCCAGCGGGGATAGCGGGAGGCTACGTAGATACGAGCAGTACTTC
>NA|TRBV20-1|TRBJ1-2|TRBD1
CSARDPRQGAEGYTF
TGCAGTGCTAGAGATCCCCGACAGGGGGCGGAGGGCTACACCTTC
>many|TRBV7-6|TRBJ2-3|NA
CASSLKPTGHTDTQYF
TGTGCCAGCAGCTTGAAACCTACAGGTCACACAGATACGCAGTATTTT
>NA|TRBV11-2|TRBJ1-3|TRBD1
CASSPQGDSGNTIYF
TGTGCCAGCAGCCCCCAGGGGGACTCTGGAAACACCATATATTTT
>many|TRBV3-1|TRBJ1-6|TRBD1
CASSQNPEDRADSPLHF
TGTGCCAGCAGCCAGAATCCCGAGGACAGGGCAGACTCACCCCTCCACTTT
>few|TRBV20-1|TRBJ2-3|NA
CSARDFSGRDPDTQYF
TGCAGTGCTAGAGATTTTAGCGGCAGGGATCCAGATACGCAGTATTTT
>NA|TRBV7-2|TRBJ1-6|NA
CASSSRTGSSYNSPLHF
TGTGCCAGCAGCTCGCGGACGGGGAGCTCCTATAATTCACCCCTCCACTTT